Reported below is one TCR beta chain. Its antigen is undetermined. CDR3 length: 12 residues. V lost 4 bases, J lost 10 bases, and 13 bases lay in between. Germline V gene sequence: CDR1 KGHSH, CDR2 LQKENI. The record originates from a study of regulatory T cells. Study findings and constraints: Patient Treg samples had roughly tenfold fewer unique productive TRB reads than controls. Regulatory T cells showed the strongest V-J pair restriction and V/J gene skewing among patient repertoires. Regulatory T cells from CD3G-deficient patients were less diverse than autologous conventional CD4+ cells and control regulatory cells.

The PCR used 52 TRBV and 13 TRBJ primers. The protocol was immunoSEQ multiplex PCR, while the TCRdb copy is restricted to in-frame clones and leaves out a portion. The sample records more than 5,000 clones, 75% to 90% being singletons. Patients aged 2 to 39 years had fewer naive and more memory CD4+ and CD8+ T cells. Sequencing was carried out using CD4+ Tregs sorted from blood. This TCR came from a person between 18 and 35 years old with CD3G deficiency. The rearrangement joins TRBV18 to TRBJ1-1; D gene ambiguous. CDR3 sequence: CASSQGPVGAFF. CDR3 bases: TGTGCCAGCTCACAGGGTCCTGTTGGAGCTTTCTTT.